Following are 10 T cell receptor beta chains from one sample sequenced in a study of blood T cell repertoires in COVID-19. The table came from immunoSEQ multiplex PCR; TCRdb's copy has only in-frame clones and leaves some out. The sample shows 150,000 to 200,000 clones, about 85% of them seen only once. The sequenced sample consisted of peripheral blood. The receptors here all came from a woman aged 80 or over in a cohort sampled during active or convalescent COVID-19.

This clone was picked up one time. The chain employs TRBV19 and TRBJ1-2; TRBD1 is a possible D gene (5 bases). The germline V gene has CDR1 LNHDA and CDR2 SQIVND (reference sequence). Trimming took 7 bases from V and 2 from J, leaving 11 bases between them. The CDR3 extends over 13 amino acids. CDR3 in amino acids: CASTPGLNYGYTF. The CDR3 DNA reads TGTGCCAGTACCCCGGGACTCAACTATGGCTACACCTTC.

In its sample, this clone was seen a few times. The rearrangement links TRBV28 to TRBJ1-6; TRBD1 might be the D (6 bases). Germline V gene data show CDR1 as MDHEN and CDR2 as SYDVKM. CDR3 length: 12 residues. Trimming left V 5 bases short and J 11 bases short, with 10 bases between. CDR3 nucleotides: TGTGCCAGCAGTGCTAGGACAGCACCCCTCCACTTT. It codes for CASSARTAPLHF. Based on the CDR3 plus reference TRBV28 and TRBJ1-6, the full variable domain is DVKVTQSSRYLVKRTGEKVFLECVQDMDHENMFWYRQDPGLGLRLIYFSYDVKMKEKGDIPEGYSVSREKKERFSLILESASTNQTSMYLCASSARTAPLHFGNGTRLTVT.

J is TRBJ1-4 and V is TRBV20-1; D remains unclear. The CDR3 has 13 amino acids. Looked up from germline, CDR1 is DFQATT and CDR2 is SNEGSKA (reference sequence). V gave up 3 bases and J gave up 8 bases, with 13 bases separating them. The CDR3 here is CSASLGSQEKLFF. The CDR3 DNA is TGCAGTGCTAGTTTAGGGAGTCAGGAAAAACTGTTTTTT.

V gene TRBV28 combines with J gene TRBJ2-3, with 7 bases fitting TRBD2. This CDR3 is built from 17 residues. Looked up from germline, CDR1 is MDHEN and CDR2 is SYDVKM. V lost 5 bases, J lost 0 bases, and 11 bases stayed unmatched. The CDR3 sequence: CASSPQRGGVSTDTQYF. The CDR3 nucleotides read TGTGCCAGCAGTCCCCAGCGGGGCGGGGTTAGCACAGATACGCAGTATTTT.

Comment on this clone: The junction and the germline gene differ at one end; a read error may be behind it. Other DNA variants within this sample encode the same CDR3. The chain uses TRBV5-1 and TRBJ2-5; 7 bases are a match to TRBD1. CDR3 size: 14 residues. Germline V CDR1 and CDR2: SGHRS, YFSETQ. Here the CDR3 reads CASSFQGGKETQYF. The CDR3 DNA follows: TGCGCTAGCAGCTTTCAAGGGGGCAAAGAGACCCAGTACTTC.

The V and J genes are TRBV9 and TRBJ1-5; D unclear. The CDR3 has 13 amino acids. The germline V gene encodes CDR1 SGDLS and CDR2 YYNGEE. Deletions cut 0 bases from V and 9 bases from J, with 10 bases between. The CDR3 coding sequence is TGTGCCAGCAGCGTAGCTACTGAGGGGCCCCAGCATTTT. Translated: CASSVATEGPQHF.

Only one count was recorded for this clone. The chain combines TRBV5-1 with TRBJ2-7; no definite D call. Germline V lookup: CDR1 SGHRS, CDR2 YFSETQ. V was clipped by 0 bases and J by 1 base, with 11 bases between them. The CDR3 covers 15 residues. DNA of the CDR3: TGCGCCAGCAGCTTGGGACCTTACGGGTCCTACGAGCAGTACGTC. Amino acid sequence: CASSLGPYGSYEQYV.

The CDR3 nucleotides read TGTGCCAGCAGCGCCGGGACAGGGATCCAGGTTGAGCAGTTCTTC. It is translated as CASSAGTGIQVEQFF. V usage is TRBV11-3 and J usage is TRBJ2-1, with TRBD1 identical over 9 bases. Germline V gene data show CDR1 as SGHNT and CDR2 as YENEEA. The CDR3 consists of 15 residues. V was clipped by 5 bases and J by 9 bases; unmatched bases: 11.

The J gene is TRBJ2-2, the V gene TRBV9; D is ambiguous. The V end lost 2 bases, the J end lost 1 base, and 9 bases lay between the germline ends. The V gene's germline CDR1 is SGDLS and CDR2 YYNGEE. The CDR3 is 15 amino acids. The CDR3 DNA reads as TGTGCCAGCAGCGTTTCGGTCGTGAACACCGGGGAGCTGTTTTTT. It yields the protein CASSVSVVNTGELFF.

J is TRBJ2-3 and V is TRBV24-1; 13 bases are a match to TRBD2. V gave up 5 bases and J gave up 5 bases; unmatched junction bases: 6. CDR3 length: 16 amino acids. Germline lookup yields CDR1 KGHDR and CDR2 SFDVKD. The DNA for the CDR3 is TGTGCCACCAGTGGCGGACTAGCGGGAGAACGAGATACGCAGTATTTT. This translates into CATSGGLAGERDTQYF.